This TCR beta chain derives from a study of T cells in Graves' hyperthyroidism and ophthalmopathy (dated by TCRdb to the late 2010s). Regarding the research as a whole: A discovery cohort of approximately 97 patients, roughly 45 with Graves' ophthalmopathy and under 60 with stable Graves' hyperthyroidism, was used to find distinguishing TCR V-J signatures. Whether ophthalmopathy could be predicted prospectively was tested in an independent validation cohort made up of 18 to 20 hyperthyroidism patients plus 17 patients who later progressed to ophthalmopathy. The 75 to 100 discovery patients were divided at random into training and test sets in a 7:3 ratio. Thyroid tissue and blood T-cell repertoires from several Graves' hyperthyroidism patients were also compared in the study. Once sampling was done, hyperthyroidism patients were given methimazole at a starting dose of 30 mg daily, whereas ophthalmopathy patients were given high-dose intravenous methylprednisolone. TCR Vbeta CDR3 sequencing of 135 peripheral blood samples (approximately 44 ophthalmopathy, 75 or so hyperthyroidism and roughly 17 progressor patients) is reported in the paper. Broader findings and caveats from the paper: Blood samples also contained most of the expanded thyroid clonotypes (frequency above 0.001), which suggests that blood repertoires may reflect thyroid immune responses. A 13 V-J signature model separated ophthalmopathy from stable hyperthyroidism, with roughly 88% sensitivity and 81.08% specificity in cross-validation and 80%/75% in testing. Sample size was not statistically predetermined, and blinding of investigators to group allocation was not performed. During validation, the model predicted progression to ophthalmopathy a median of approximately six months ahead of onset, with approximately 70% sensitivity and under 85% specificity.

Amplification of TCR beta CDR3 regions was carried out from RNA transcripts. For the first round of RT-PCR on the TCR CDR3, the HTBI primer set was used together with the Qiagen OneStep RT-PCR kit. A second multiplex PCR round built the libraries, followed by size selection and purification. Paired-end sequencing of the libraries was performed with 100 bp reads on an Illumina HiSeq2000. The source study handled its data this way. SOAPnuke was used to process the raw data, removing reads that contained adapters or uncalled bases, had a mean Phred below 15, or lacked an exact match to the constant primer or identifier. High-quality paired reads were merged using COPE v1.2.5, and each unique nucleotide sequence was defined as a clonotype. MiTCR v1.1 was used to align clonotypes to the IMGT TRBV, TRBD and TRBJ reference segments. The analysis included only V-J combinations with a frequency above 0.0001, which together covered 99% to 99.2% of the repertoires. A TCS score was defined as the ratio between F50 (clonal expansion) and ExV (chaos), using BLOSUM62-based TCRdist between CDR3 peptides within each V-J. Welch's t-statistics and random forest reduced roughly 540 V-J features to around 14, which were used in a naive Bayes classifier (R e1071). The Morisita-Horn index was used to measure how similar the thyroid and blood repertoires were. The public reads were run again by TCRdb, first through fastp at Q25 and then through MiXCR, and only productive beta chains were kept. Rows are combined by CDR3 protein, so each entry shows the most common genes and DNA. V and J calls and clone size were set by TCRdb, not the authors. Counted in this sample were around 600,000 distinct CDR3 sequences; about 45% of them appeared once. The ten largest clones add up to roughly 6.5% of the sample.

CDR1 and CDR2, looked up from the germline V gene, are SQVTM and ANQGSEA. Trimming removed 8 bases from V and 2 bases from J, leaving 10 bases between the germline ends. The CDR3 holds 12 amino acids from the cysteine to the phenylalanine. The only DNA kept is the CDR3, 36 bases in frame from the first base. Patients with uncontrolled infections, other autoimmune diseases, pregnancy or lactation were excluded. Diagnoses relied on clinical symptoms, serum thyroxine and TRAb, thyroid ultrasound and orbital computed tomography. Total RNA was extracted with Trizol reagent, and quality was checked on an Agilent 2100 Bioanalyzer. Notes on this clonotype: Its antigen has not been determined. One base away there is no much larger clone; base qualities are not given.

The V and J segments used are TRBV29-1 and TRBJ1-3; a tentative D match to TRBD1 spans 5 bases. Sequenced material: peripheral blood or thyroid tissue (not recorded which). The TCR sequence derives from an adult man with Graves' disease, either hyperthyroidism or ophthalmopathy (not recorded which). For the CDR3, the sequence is CSLGRAGNTIYF. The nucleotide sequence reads TGCAGCTTGGGCAGGGCTGGAAACACCATATATTTT.